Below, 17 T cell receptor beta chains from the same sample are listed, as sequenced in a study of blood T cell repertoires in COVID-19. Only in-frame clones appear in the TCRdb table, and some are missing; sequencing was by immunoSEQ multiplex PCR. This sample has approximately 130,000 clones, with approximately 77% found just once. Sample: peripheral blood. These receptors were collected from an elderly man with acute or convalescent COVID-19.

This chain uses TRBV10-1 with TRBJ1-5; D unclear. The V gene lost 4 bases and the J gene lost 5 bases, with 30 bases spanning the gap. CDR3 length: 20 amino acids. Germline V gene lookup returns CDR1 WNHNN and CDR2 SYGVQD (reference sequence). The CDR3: CASSALQYFLWPSPDQPQHF. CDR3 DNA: TGCGCCAGCAGTGCCCTCCAGTATTTTTTGTGGCCCTCCCCAGATCAGCCCCAGCATTTT.

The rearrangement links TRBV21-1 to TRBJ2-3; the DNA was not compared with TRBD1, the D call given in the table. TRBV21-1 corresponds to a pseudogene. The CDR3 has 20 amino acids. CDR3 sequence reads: CASSRKSDRVSNFTTDTQYF. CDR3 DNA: TGTGCCAGCAGCAGAAAGTCAGACAGGGTAAGCAACTTCACCACAGATACGCAGTATTTT.

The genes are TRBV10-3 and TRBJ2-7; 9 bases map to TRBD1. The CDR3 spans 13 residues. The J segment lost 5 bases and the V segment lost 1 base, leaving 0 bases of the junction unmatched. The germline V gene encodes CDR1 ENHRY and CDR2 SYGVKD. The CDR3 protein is CAISEWTGDEQYF. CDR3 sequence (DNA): TGTGCCATCAGTGAGTGGACAGGGGACGAGCAGTACTTC.

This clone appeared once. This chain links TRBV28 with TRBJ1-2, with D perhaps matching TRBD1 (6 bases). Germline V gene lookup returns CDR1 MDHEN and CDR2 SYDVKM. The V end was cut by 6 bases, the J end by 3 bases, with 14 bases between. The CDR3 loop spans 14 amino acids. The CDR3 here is CASRRGGTDYGYTF. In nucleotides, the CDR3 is TGTGCCAGCAGAAGGGGGGGGACGGACTATGGCTACACCTTC.

This CDR3 reads CASSVGTPQETQYF. The CDR3 DNA reads as TGCGCCAGCAGCGTCGGGACACCCCAAGAGACCCAGTACTTC. The chain couples TRBV5-1 to TRBJ2-5; D is possibly TRBD1 (6 bases). Germline CDR1 SGHRS, CDR2 YFSETQ. This CDR3 has 14 amino acids. Trimming shortened V by 4 bases and J by 1 base, and 11 bases separated the two germline ends.

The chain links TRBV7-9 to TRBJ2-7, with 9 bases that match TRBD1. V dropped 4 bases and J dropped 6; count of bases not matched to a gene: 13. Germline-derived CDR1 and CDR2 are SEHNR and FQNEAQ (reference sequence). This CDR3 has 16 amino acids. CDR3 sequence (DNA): TGTGCCAGCAGCTCCTGGGGGGACAGGGTTAATACCGAGCAGTACTTC. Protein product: CASSSWGDRVNTEQYF.

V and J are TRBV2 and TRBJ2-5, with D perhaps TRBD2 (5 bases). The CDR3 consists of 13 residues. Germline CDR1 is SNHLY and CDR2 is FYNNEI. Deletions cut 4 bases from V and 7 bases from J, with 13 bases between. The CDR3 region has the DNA TGTGCCAGCAGTGTCGGGCCAGGAGGGACCCAGTACTTC. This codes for CASSVGPGGTQYF.

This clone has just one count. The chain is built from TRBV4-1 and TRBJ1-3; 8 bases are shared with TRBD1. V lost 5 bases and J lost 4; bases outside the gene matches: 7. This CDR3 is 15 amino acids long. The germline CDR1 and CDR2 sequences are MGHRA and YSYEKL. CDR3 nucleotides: TGCGCCAGCAGCACAGGGGGATTGGGGGGAAACACCATATATTTT. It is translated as CASSTGGLGGNTIYF.

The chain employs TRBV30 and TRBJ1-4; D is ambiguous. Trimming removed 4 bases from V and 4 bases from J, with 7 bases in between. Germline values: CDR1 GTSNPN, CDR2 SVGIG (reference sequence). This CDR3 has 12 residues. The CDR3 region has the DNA TGTGCCTGGACGGGGAATAATGAAAAACTGTTTTTT. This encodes CAWTGNNEKLFF.

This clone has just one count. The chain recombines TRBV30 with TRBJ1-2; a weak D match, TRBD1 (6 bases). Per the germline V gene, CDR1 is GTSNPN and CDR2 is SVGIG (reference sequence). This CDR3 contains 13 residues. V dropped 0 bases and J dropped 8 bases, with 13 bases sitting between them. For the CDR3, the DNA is TGTGCCTGGAGTGTACTGGGGGCTCGGGGCTACACCTTC. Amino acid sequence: CAWSVLGARGYTF.

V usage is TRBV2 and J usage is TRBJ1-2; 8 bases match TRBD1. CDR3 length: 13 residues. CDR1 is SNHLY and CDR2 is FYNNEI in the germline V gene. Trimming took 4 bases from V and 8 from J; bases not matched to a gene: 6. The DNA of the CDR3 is TGTGCCAGCAGTGTATCAGGGGGCAACGGCTACACCTTC. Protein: CASSVSGGNGYTF.

The CDR3 region is CASIQAYRESGANVLTF. The CDR3 DNA reads as TGTGCCAGCATTCAGGCGTATAGGGAGTCTGGGGCCAACGTCCTGACTTTC. This chain joins TRBV7-9 and TRBJ2-6; a weak D match, TRBD2 (5 bases). V lost 7 bases to trimming and J lost 1 base, with 17 bases between them. Per germline, CDR1 SEHNR and CDR2 FQNEAQ (reference sequence). This CDR3 is 17 amino acids long. Using reference TRBV7-9 and TRBJ2-6 for the parts outside the CDR3, the full variable domain is DTGVSQNPRHKITKRGQNVTFRCDPISEHNRLYWYRQTLGQGPEFLTYFQNEAQLEKSRLLSDRFSAERPKGSFSTLEIQRTEQGDSAMYLCASIQAYRESGANVLTFGAGSRLTVL.

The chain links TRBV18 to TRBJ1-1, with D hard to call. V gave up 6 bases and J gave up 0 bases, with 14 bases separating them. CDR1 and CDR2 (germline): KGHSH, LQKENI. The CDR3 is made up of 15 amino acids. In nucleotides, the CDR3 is TGTGCCAGCTCGTACCAAGGGAGTTTGAACACTGAAGCTTTCTTT. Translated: CASSYQGSLNTEAFF.

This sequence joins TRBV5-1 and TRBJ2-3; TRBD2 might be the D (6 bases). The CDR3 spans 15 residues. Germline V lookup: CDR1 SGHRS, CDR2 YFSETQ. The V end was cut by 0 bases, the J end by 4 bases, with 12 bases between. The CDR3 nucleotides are TGCGCCAGCAGCTTGGGCGGCGGGGTGGCAGATACGCAGTATTTT. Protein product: CASSLGGGVADTQYF.

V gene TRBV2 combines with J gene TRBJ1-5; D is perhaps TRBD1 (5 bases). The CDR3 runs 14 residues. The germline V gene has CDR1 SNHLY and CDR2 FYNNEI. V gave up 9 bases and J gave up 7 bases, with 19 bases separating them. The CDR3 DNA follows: TGTGCCAGTCGGTTCGGGACTATCGACCAGCCCCAGCATTTT. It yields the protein CASRFGTIDQPQHF.

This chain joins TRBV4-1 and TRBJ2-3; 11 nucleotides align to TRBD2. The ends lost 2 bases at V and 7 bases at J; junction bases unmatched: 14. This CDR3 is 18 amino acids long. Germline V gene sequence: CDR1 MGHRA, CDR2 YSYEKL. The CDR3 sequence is CASSQNWASGGPAHTQYF. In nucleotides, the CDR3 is TGCGCCAGCAGCCAAAACTGGGCTAGCGGGGGGCCGGCACATACGCAGTATTTT.

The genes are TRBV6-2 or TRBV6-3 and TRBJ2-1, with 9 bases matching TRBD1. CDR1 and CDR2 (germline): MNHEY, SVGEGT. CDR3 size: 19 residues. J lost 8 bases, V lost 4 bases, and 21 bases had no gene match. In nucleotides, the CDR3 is TGTGCCAGCAGTTTTAACCCGAAGGGGACAGGGATGTTTAGCGATGAGCAGTTCTTC. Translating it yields CASSFNPKGTGMFSDEQFF.